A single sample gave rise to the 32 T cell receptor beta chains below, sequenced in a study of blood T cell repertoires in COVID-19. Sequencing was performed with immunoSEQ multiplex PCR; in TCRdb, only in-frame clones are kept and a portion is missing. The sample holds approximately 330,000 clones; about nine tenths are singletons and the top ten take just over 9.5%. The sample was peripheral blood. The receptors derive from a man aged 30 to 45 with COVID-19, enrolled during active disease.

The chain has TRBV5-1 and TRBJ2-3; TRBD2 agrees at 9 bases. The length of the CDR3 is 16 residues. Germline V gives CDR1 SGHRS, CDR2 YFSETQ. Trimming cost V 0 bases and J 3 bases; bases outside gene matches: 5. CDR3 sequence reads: CASSLAAGGPTDTQYF. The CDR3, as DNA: TGCGCCAGCAGCTTGGCCGCGGGGGGGCCTACAGATACGCAGTATTTT.

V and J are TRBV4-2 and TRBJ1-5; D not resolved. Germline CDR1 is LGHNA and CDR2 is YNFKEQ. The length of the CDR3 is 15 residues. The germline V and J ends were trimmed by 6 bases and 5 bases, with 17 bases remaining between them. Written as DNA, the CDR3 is TGTGCCAGCAGGTCGTCAGCCCTTCGGGATCAGCCCCAGCATTTT. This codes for CASRSSALRDQPQHF.

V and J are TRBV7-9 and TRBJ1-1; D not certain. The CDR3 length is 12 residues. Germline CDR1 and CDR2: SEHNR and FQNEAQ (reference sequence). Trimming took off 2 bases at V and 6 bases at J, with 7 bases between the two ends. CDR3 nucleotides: TGTGCCAGCAGCTTAAGCGCTCCTGAAGCTTTCTTT. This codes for CASSLSAPEAFF.

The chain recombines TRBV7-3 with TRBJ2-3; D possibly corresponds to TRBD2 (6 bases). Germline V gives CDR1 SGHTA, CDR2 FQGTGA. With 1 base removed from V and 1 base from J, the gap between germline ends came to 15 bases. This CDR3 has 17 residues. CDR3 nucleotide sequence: TGTGCCAGCAGCTTAATCCCGGACGGGAGCCGCACAGATACGCAGTATTTT. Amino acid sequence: CASSLIPDGSRTDTQYF.

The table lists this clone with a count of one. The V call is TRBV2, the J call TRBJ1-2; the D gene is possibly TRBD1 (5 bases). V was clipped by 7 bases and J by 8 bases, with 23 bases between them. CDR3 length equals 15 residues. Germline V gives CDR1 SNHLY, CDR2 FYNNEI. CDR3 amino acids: CASNEEGLGRGGYTF. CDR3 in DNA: TGTGCCAGCAACGAGGAGGGACTCGGTAGGGGCGGCTACACCTTC.

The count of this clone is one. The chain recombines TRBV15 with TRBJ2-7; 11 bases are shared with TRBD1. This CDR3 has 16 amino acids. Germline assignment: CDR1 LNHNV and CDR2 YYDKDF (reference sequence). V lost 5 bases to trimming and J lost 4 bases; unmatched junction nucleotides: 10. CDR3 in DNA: TGTGCCACCAGCGATGAAGGACAGGGGGCGTGGTACGAGCAGTACTTC. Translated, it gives CATSDEGQGAWYEQYF.

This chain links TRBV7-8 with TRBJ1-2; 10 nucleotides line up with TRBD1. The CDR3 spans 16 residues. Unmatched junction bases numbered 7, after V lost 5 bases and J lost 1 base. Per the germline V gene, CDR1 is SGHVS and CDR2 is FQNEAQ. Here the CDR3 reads CASSADRGPHNYGYTF. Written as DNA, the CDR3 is TGTGCCAGCAGCGCCGACAGGGGGCCACATAACTATGGCTACACCTTC.

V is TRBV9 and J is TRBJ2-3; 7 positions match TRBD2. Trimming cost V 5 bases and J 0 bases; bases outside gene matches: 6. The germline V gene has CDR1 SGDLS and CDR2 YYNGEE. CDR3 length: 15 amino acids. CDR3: CASRSGDYSTDTQYF. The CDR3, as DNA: TGTGCCAGCAGAAGCGGGGACTATAGCACAGATACGCAGTATTTT.

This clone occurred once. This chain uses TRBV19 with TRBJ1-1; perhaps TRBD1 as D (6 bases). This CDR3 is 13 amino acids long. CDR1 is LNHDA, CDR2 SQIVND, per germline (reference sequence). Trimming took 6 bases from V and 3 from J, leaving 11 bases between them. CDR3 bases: TGTGCCAGTAGCCCCCAGGGGTACACTGAAGCTTTCTTT. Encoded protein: CASSPQGYTEAFF.

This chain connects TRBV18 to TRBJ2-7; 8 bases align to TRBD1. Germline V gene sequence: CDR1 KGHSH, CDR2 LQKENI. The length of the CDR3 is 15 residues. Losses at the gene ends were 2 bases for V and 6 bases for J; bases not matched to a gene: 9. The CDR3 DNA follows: TGTGCCAGCTCACCAGCTAGGACAGGGCTTAGCGAGCAGTACTTC. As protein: CASSPARTGLSEQYF. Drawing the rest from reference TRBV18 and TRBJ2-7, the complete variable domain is NAGVMQNPRHLVRRRGQEARLRCSPMKGHSHVYWYRQLPEEGLKFMVYLQKENIIDESGMPKERFSAEFPKEGPSILRIQQVVRGDSAAYFCASSPARTGLSEQYFGPGTRLTVT.

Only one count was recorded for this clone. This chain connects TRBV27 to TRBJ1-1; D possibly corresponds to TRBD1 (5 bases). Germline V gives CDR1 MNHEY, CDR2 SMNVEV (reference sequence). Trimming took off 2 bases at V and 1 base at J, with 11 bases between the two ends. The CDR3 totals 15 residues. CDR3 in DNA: TGTGCCAGCAGTTTAAGAGGCGGGGGGAACACTGAAGCTTTCTTT. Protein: CASSLRGGGNTEAFF.

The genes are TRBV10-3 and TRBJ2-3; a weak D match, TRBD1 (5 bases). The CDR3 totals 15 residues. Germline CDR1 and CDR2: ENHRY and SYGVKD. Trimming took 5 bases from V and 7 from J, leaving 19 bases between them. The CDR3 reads CAISPSRASTNTQYF. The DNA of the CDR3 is TGTGCCATCAGTCCGTCCAGGGCGAGCACGAATACGCAGTATTTT.

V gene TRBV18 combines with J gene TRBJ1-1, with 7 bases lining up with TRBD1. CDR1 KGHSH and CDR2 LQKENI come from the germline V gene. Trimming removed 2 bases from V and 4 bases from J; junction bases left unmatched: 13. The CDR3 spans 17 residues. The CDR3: CASSPVRTGAWTTEAFF. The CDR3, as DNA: TGTGCCAGCTCACCAGTTCGAACAGGGGCATGGACCACTGAAGCTTTCTTT.

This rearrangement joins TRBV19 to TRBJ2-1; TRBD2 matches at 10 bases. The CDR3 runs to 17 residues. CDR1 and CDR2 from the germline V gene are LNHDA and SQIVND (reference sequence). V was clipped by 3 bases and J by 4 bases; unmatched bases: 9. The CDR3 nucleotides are TGTGCCAGTAGTATTGTGGGACTAGCGACCCTTTACAATGAGCAGTTCTTC. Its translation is CASSIVGLATLYNEQFF.

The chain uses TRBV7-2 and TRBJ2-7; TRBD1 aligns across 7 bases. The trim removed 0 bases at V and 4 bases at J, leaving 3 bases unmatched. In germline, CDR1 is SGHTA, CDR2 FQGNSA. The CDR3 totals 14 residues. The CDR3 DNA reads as TGTGCCAGCAGCTTAGCGACAGGGCTTTACGAGCAGTACTTC. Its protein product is CASSLATGLYEQYF.

Here the CDR3 reads CASSPLTGVSYEQYF. The CDR3 nucleotides read TGTGCCAGCTCACCCCTCACCGGGGTCTCCTACGAGCAGTACTTC. The rearrangement uses TRBV18 and TRBJ2-7, with D tentatively TRBD2 (5 bases). The germline V gene has CDR1 KGHSH and CDR2 LQKENI. Trimming took 3 bases from V and 0 from J, leaving 12 bases between them. The CDR3 sequence is 15 residues long. Full variable domain (rest looked up from reference TRBV18 and TRBJ2-7): NAGVMQNPRHLVRRRGQEARLRCSPMKGHSHVYWYRQLPEEGLKFMVYLQKENIIDESGMPKERFSAEFPKEGPSILRIQQVVRGDSAAYFCASSPLTGVSYEQYFGPGTRLTVT.

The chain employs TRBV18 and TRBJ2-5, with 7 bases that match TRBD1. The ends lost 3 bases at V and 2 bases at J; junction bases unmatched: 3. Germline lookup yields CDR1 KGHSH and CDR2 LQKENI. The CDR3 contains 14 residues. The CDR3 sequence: CASSPTRGQETQYF. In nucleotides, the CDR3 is TGTGCCAGCTCACCCACCAGGGGGCAAGAGACCCAGTACTTC.

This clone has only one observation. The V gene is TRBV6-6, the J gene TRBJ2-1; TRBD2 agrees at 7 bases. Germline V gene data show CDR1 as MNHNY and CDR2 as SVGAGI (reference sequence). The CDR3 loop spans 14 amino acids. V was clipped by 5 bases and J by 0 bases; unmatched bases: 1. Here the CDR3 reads CASSRLASYNEQFF. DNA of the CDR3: TGTGCCAGCAGTAGACTAGCCTCCTACAATGAGCAGTTCTTC.

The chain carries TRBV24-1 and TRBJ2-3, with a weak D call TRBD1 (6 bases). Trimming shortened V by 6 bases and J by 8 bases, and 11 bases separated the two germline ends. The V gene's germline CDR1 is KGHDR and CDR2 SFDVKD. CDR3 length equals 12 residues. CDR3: CATSTGPATQYF. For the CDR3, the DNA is TGTGCCACCAGTACAGGGCCGGCTACGCAGTATTTT.

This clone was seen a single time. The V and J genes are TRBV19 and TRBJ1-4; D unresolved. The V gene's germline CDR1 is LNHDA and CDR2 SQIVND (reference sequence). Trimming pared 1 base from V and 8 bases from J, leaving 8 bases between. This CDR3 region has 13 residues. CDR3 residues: CASSIGAREKLFF. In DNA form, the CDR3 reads TGTGCCAGTAGTATAGGGGCCCGCGAAAAACTGTTTTTT.

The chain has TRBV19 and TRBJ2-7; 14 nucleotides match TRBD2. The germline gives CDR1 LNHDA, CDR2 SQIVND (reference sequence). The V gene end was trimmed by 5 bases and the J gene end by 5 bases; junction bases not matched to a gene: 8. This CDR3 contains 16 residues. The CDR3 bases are TGTGCCAGTAGTTCCGGGACTAGCGGGAGCGAAGACGAGCAGTACTTC. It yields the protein CASSSGTSGSEDEQYF. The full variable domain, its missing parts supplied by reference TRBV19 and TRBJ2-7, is DGGITQSPKYLFRKEGQNVTLSCEQNLNHDAMYWYRQDPGQGLRLIYYSQIVNDFQKGDIAEGYSVSREKKESFPLTVTSAQKNPTAFYLCASSSGTSGSEDEQYFGPGTRLTVT.

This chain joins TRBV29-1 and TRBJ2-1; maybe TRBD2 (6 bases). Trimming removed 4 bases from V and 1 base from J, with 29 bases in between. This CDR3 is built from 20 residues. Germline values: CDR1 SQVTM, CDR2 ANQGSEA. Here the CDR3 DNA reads TGCAGCGTTGGGGTCCCGCTCGGGACTTTTACGACAAGATCCTACAATGAGCAGTTCTTC. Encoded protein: CSVGVPLGTFTTRSYNEQFF.

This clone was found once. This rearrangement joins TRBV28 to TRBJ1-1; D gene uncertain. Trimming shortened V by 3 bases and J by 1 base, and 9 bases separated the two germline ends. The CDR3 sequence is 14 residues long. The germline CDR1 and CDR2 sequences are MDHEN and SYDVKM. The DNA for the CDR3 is TGTGCCAGCAGTTTGACCCGGAGGAACACTGAAGCTTTCTTT. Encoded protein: CASSLTRRNTEAFF.

CDR3 bases: TGTGCCTGGAGACCCGGGAGGCTCGCTAGCACAGATACGCAGTATTTT. This translates into CAWRPGRLASTDTQYF. The rearrangement joins TRBV30 to TRBJ2-3, with 7 bases matching TRBD2. V shed 3 bases and J 0 bases; nucleotides not matched to a gene: 9. CDR3 size: 16 residues. Germline-derived CDR1 and CDR2 are GTSNPN and SVGIG (reference sequence).

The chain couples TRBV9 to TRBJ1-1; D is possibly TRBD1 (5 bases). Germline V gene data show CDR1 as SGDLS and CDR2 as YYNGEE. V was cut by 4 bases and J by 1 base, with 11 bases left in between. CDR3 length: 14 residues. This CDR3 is CASSLGRENTEAFF. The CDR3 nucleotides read TGTGCCAGCAGCCTCGGCAGGGAGAACACTGAAGCTTTCTTT.

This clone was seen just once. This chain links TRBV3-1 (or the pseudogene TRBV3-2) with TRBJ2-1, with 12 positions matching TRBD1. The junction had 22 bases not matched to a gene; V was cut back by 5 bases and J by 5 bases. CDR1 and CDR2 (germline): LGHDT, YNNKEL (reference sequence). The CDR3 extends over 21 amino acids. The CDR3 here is CASSLVYRDRGLAGADNEQFF. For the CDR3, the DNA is TGTGCCAGCAGCTTAGTCTACCGGGACAGGGGGCTAGCGGGAGCGGACAATGAGCAGTTCTTC.

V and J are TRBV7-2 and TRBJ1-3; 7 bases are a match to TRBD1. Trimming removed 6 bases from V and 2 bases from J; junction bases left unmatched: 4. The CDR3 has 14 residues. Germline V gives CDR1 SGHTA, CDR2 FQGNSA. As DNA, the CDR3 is TGTGCCAGCAGTTCCAGGGGGACTGGAAACACCATATATTTT. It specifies CASSSRGTGNTIYF.

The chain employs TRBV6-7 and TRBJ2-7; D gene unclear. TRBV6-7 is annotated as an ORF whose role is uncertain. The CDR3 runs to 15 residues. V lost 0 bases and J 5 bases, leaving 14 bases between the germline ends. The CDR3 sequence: CASSYSTARIDEQYF. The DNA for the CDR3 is TGTGCCAGCAGTTACTCGACGGCCAGGATCGACGAGCAGTACTTC.

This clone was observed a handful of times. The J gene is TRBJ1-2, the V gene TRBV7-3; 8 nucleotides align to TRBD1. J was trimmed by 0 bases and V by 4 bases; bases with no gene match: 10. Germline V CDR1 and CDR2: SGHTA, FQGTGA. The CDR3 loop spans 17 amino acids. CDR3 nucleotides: TGTGCCAGCAGCTCCACGGCAGGGGGCCGGACTAACTATGGCTACACCTTC. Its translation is CASSSTAGGRTNYGYTF. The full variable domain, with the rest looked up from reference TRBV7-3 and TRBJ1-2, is GAGVSQTPSNKVTEKGKYVELRCDPISGHTALYWYRQSLGQGPEFLIYFQGTGAADDSGLPNDRFFAVRPEGSVSTLKIQRTERGDSAVYLCASSSTAGGRTNYGYTFGSGTRLTVV.

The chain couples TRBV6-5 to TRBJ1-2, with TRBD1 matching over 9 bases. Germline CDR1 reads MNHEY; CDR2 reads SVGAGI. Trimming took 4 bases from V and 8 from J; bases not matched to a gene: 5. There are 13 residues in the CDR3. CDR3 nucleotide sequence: TGTGCCAGCAGTTGGGGACAGGGAAAAGGCTACACCTTC. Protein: CASSWGQGKGYTF.

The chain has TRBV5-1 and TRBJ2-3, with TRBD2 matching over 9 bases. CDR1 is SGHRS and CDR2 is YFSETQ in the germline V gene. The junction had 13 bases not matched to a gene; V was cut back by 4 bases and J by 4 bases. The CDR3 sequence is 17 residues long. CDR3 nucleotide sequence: TGCGCCAGCAGCCGGGGGGTGGCGGGAGGGCCCTCAGATACGCAGTATTTT. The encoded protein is CASSRGVAGGPSDTQYF.

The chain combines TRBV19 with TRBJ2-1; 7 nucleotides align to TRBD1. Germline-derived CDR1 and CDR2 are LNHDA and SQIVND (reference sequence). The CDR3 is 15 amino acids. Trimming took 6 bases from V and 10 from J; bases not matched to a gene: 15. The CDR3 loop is CASSRDSWGTREQFF. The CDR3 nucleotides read TGTGCCAGTAGCCGGGACAGTTGGGGGACAAGGGAGCAGTTCTTC.